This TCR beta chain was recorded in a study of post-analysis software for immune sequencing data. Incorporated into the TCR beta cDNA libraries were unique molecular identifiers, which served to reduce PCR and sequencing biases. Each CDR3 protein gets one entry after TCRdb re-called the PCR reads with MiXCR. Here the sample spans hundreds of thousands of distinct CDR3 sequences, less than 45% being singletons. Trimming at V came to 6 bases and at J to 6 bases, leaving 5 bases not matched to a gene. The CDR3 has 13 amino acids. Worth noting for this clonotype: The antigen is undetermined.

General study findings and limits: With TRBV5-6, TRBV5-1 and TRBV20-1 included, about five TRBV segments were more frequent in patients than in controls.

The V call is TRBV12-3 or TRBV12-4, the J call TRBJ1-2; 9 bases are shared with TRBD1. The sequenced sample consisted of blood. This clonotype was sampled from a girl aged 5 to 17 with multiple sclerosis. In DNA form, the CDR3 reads TGTGCCAGCAGGCTCACAGGGGGCGATGGCTACACCTTC. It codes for CASRLTGGDGYTF.